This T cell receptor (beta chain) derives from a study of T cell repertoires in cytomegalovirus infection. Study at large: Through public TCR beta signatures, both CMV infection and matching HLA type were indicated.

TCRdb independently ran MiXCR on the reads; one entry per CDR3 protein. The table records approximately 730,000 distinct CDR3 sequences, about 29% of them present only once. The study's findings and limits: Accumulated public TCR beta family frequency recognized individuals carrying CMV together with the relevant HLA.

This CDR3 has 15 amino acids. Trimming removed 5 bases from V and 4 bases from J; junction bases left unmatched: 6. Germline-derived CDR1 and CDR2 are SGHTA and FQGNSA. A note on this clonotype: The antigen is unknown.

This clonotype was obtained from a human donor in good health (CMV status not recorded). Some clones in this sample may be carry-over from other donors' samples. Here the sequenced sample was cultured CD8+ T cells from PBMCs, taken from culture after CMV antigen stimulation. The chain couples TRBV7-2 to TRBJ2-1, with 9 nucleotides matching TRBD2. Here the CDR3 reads CASSGSGGYYNEQFF. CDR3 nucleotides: TGTGCCAGCAGCGGGAGCGGGGGGTATTACAATGAGCAGTTCTTC.